This TCR beta chain was found in a study of blood T cell repertoires in COVID-19. Overall study context: The United States, Italy and Spain supplied acute and convalescent COVID-19 samples.

Germline lookup yields CDR1 MNHNS and CDR2 SASEGT. This CDR3 has 14 amino acids. The V segment lost 3 bases and the J segment 2 bases; nucleotides outside the gene matches: 2. Assay: immunoSEQ multiplex PCR; the TCRdb copy retains only in-frame clones and omits some. The sample has fewer than 60,000 clones, around 90% seen once; the top ten hold roughly 13%. The chain uses TRBV6-1 and TRBJ2-5; TRBD1 aligns across 8 bases. The sequenced sample was peripheral blood. This TCR derives from a human donor with active COVID-19. The donor label of this sample is uncertain. The CDR3 loop is CASSDRGRQETQYF. CDR3 in DNA: TGTGCCAGCAGTGACAGGGGGCGTCAAGAGACCCAGTACTTC.